The entry below describes one TCR beta chain. The CDR3 has 17 amino acids. Germline CDR1 is GTSNPN and CDR2 is SVGIG (reference sequence). Trimming took 1 base from V and 8 from J; bases not matched to a gene: 15. The protocol was immunoSEQ multiplex PCR, while the TCRdb copy is restricted to in-frame clones and leaves out a portion. The table has under 150,000 clones, roughly four fifths seen once. These data originate in a study of blood T cell repertoires in COVID-19. The origin of this receptor is a human donor with acute or convalescent COVID-19. The donor label of this sample is uncertain. What was sequenced was peripheral blood. This rearrangement joins TRBV30 to TRBJ2-3; 10 bases fit TRBD1. In DNA form, the CDR3 reads TGTGCCTGGAGTGGTCCCGGGACAGGGGACTCATTGGGTACGCAGTATTTT. Residues: CAWSGPGTGDSLGTQYF.